These 25 T cell receptor beta chains originate from one sample sequenced in a study of blood T cell repertoires in COVID-19. Data came from immunoSEQ multiplex PCR; TCRdb stores just in-frame clones and leaves some out. The table lists about 62,000 clones, more than 75% of them singletons. Sequencing used peripheral blood. These receptors were collected from a man in his 70s with acute or convalescent COVID-19.

The gene calls are TRBV6-6 and TRBJ1-1; maybe TRBD1 (5 bases). Germline CDR1 reads MNHNY; CDR2 reads SVGAGI (reference sequence). Trimming took off 5 bases at V and 4 bases at J, with 11 bases between the two ends. The CDR3 has 13 amino acids. CDR3 in amino acids: CASSPRVATEAFF. DNA for the CDR3: TGTGCCAGCAGTCCCAGGGTGGCCACTGAAGCTTTCTTT.

V gene TRBV7-9 combines with J gene TRBJ1-2, with D possibly matching TRBD1 (5 bases). V was pared by 5 bases and J by 6 bases, with 19 bases between. Germline V gene data show CDR1 as SEHNR and CDR2 as FQNEAQ (reference sequence). CDR3 length: 15 residues. In nucleotides, the CDR3 is TGTGCCAGCAGCCCCTTAGGTCTGCAGGGCCATGGCTACACCTTC. Its translation is CASSPLGLQGHGYTF.

The rearrangement links TRBV18 to TRBJ1-1, with TRBD1 matching 11 bases. Germline CDR1 is KGHSH and CDR2 is LQKENI. Unmatched junction bases numbered 5, after V lost 3 bases and J lost 5 bases. This CDR3 spans 15 amino acids. CDR3: CASSPEDRGPTEAFF. As DNA, the CDR3 is TGTGCCAGCTCACCGGAGGACAGGGGGCCTACTGAAGCTTTCTTT.

To note about this clone: A junction boundary mismatches the germline segment, possibly from a read error. The rearrangement uses TRBV24-1 and TRBJ2-3; 10 nucleotides agree with TRBD2. The germline gives CDR1 KGHDR, CDR2 SFDVKD. The length of the CDR3 is 15 residues. DNA for the CDR3: TGTGCCACCAGTGACCAGCGGGGGGGCACGGATACGCAGTATTTT. It codes for CATSDQRGGTDTQYF.

V gene TRBV15 combines with J gene TRBJ2-5, with 7 bases identical to TRBD2. Germline values: CDR1 LNHNV, CDR2 YYDKDF (reference sequence). CDR3 size: 13 residues. The junction had 2 bases not matched to a gene; V was cut back by 3 bases and J by 4 bases. CDR3 DNA sequence: TGTGCCACCAGCAGGCCTAGCGGAGAGACCCAGTACTTC. It codes for CATSRPSGETQYF.

The chain links TRBV14 to TRBJ2-7; tentative D call: TRBD2 (5 bases). Trimming stripped 6 bases from V and 6 bases from J, with 12 bases between. The CDR3 covers 12 residues. Germline CDR1 is SGHDN and CDR2 is FVKESK. Here the CDR3 DNA reads TGTGCCAGCAGAGGATTTGAGGGCGAGCAGTACTTC. Encoded protein: CASRGFEGEQYF.

This rearrangement joins TRBV2 to TRBJ2-1; 9 bases fit TRBD2. J lost 6 bases, V lost 3 bases, and 9 bases had no gene match. This CDR3 is 16 amino acids long. Germline V gene data show CDR1 as SNHLY and CDR2 as FYNNEI. The chain's CDR3 is CASSDVRLAGINEQFF. DNA for the CDR3: TGTGCCAGCAGTGATGTCCGGCTAGCGGGGATCAATGAGCAGTTCTTC.

The V and J genes are TRBV11-2 and TRBJ1-3; D unclear. The CDR3 loop spans 15 amino acids. Trimming removed 0 bases from V and 2 bases from J, with 8 bases in between. The germline gives CDR1 SGHAT, CDR2 FQNNGV. Here the CDR3 DNA reads TGTGCCAGCAGCTTAGATCGGGTAGCTGGAAACACCATATATTTT. This gives the protein CASSLDRVAGNTIYF.

CDR3 sequence (DNA): TGCGCCAGCAGCTTGGATCGGGGGTCTGAGACCCAGTACTTC. It is translated as CASSLDRGSETQYF. This chain connects TRBV5-1 to TRBJ2-5; tentative D call: TRBD2 (6 bases). V was pared by 0 bases and J by 5 bases, with 11 bases between. The CDR3 is 14 amino acids. Per germline, CDR1 SGHRS and CDR2 YFSETQ.

V usage is TRBV30 and J usage is TRBJ1-1; D is possibly TRBD1 (6 bases). The CDR3 is 13 amino acids. Between the trimmed V and J ends, which lost 3 bases and 9 bases, there was a span of 17 bases. The V gene's germline CDR1 is GTSNPN and CDR2 SVGIG (reference sequence). The DNA of the CDR3 is TGTGCCTGGAGCCCGAGCCCAGGGGAAAAAGCTTTCTTT. Translated: CAWSPSPGEKAFF.

The chain combines TRBV19 with TRBJ1-6; weak D call: TRBD1 (5 bases). The length of the CDR3 is 15 residues. Trimming removed 4 bases from V and 7 bases from J, with 14 bases in between. Germline-derived CDR1 and CDR2 are LNHDA and SQIVND (reference sequence). The CDR3 loop is CASSKPGTRNSPLHF. CDR3 coding DNA: TGTGCCAGTAGTAAACCCGGGACTAGGAATTCACCCCTCCACTTT.

The rearrangement uses TRBV29-1 and TRBJ1-1; 8 bases fit TRBD1. Per germline, CDR1 SQVTM and CDR2 ANQGSEA. This CDR3 is 13 amino acids long. The trim removed 7 bases at V and 5 bases at J, leaving 9 bases unmatched. DNA for the CDR3: TGCAGCGCACACGGACAGGGAGTAACTGAAGCTTTCTTT. It yields the protein CSAHGQGVTEAFF.

The V gene is TRBV7-9, the J gene TRBJ2-7; D is ambiguous. The germline V gene has CDR1 SEHNR and CDR2 FQNEAQ (reference sequence). The V end was cut by 1 base, the J end by 3 bases, with 4 bases between. This CDR3 contains 12 residues. As DNA, the CDR3 is TGTGCCAGCAGCTTAGTAGACTACGAGCAGTACTTC. This codes for CASSLVDYEQYF.

This chain joins TRBV6-1 and TRBJ1-3; D uncertain. Trimming stripped 2 bases from V and 3 bases from J, with 8 bases between. Germline V lookup: CDR1 MNHNS, CDR2 SASEGT. The CDR3 runs 14 residues. CDR3 nucleotides: TGTGCCAGCAGTGAAATATTCTATGGAAACACCATATATTTT. Amino acids: CASSEIFYGNTIYF.

V gene TRBV29-1 combines with J gene TRBJ1-1; no definite D call. Germline loops: CDR1 SQVTM, CDR2 ANQGSEA. There are 11 residues in the CDR3. The V end lost 7 bases, the J end lost 0 bases, and 6 bases lay between the germline ends. The CDR3 loop reads CSALLNTEAFF. CDR3 DNA: TGCAGCGCTCTTTTGAACACTGAAGCTTTCTTT.

This clone was recorded a few times. The chain joins TRBV19 to TRBJ1-5; D might be TRBD1 (5 bases). This CDR3 contains 15 residues. Germline lookup yields CDR1 LNHDA and CDR2 SQIVND (reference sequence). V lost 1 base to trimming and J lost 6 bases, with 13 bases between them. This chain's CDR3 is CASSIGGLSSQPQHF. The CDR3 nucleotides are TGTGCCAGTAGTATAGGGGGCCTGTCGAGTCAGCCCCAGCATTTT.

This chain links TRBV4-1 with TRBJ2-3; 7 nucleotides line up with TRBD1. The germline gives CDR1 MGHRA, CDR2 YSYEKL. CDR3 length: 14 amino acids. Losses at the gene ends were 4 bases for V and 6 bases for J; bases not matched to a gene: 7. The CDR3 protein is CASSPRTGGDTQYF. In DNA form, the CDR3 reads TGCGCCAGCAGCCCAAGGACAGGCGGCGATACGCAGTATTTT.

This clone was counted a single time. V usage is TRBV7-9 and J usage is TRBJ2-7; no definite D call. The V gene lost 2 bases and the J gene lost 6 bases, with 20 bases spanning the gap. CDR1 and CDR2 (germline): SEHNR, FQNEAQ (reference sequence). This CDR3 is built from 16 residues. The CDR3 loop reads CASSLRSERIGSEQYF. In DNA, the CDR3 is TGTGCCAGCAGCTTAAGGTCGGAGAGAATAGGTTCCGAGCAGTACTTC.

The chain combines TRBV9 with TRBJ2-3, with D uncertain. Per germline, CDR1 SGDLS and CDR2 YYNGEE. This CDR3 contains 13 residues. Trimming pared 4 bases from V and 0 bases from J, leaving 6 bases between. CDR3 DNA sequence: TGTGCCAGCAGCCCACTGAGCACAGATACGCAGTATTTT. This sequence encodes CASSPLSTDTQYF.

The CDR3 nucleotides read TGCAGTGCTAGTTCGGGACAGGGGGCGCGACACTATGGCTACACCTTC. Translating it yields CSASSGQGARHYGYTF. The chain combines TRBV20-1 with TRBJ1-2, with TRBD1 matching 12 bases. Germline V gives CDR1 DFQATT, CDR2 SNEGSKA (reference sequence). CDR3 length equals 16 residues. Unmatched junction bases numbered 8, after V lost 3 bases and J lost 3 bases.

The genes are TRBV19 and TRBJ2-2, with 7 bases that match TRBD2. V dropped 8 bases and J dropped 6; count of bases not matched to a gene: 18. The CDR3 has 17 amino acids. CDR1 and CDR2 (germline): LNHDA, SQIVND (reference sequence). The CDR3 here is CASSLGRAVGEAGELFF. The CDR3 nucleotides are TGTGCCAGTTCGTTGGGGAGGGCCGTAGGTGAGGCCGGGGAGCTGTTTTTT.

This clone was seen a handful of times. This rearrangement joins TRBV7-9 to TRBJ1-2; TRBD1 aligns across 7 bases. The CDR3 contains 15 residues. CDR1 and CDR2 (germline): SEHNR, FQNEAQ (reference sequence). V was clipped by 2 bases and J by 8 bases; unmatched bases: 11. The CDR3 coding sequence is TGTGCCAGCAGCTTACAGGGGGTCGGTTTGTTAGGCTACACCTTC. This translates into CASSLQGVGLLGYTF. The complete variable domain, with remaining parts taken from reference TRBV7-9 and TRBJ1-2, reads DTGVSQNPRHKITKRGQNVTFRCDPISEHNRLYWYRQTLGQGPEFLTYFQNEAQLEKSRLLSDRFSAERPKGSFSTLEIQRTEQGDSAMYLCASSLQGVGLLGYTFGSGTRLTVV.

The V and J genes are TRBV6-6 and TRBJ2-1, with 10 nucleotides matching TRBD2. The CDR3 covers 15 residues. Germline lookup yields CDR1 MNHNY and CDR2 SVGAGI (reference sequence). J gave up 5 bases and V 5 bases, and 6 bases lay outside the gene matches. The CDR3 sequence is CASSDRLAGHNEQFF. The DNA for the CDR3 is TGTGCCAGCAGTGATCGACTAGCGGGCCACAATGAGCAGTTCTTC.

CDR3 region: CASSAASTGRQQYF. CDR3 nucleotide sequence: TGTGCCAGCTCTGCGGCCAGTACAGGACGGCAGCAGTACTTC. The chain links TRBV6-5 to TRBJ2-7; D is possibly TRBD1 (5 bases). This CDR3 is 14 amino acids long. Looked up from germline, CDR1 is MNHEY and CDR2 is SVGAGI. Trimming took 8 bases from V and 8 from J, leaving 22 bases between them.

The chain uses TRBV7-9 and TRBJ2-3; D gene ambiguous. Germline-derived CDR1 and CDR2 are SEHNR and FQNEAQ (reference sequence). The CDR3 is made up of 14 amino acids. The germline V and J ends were trimmed by 1 base and 0 bases, with 5 bases remaining between them. The CDR3 DNA follows: TGTGCCAGCAGCTTAGACGGTAGCACAGATACGCAGTATTTT. Protein sequence: CASSLDGSTDTQYF.